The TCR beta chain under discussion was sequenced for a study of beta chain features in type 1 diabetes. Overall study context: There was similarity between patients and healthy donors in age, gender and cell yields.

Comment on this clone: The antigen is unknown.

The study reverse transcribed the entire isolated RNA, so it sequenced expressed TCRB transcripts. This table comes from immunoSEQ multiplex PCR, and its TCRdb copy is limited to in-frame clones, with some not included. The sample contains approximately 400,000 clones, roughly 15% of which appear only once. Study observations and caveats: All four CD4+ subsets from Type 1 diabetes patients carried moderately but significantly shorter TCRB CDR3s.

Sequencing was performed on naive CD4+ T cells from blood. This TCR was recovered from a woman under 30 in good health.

The CDR3 is CATSRAWTSGTNEQFF. CDR3 coding DNA: TGTGCCACCAGCAGAGCGTGGACTAGCGGGACGAATGAGCAGTTCTTC. The chain is built from TRBV15 and TRBJ2-1; 12 bases match TRBD2. Germline V CDR1 and CDR2: LNHNV, YYDKDF (reference sequence). V shed 1 base and J 7 bases; nucleotides not matched to a gene: 5. CDR3 length equals 16 residues.